Listed here are 24 T cell receptor beta chains from one sample, sequenced in a study of control samples from healthy donors and cancer patients. Assay used: immunoSEQ multiplex PCR; TCRdb lists only in-frame clones, some missing. The sample lists about 86,000 clones; approximately 88% were seen once. Material for sequencing was PBMCs. These receptors came from a woman in her 50s with colorectal cancer.

V is TRBV19 and J is TRBJ1-5, with D uncertain. CDR3 size: 14 residues. Germline values: CDR1 LNHDA, CDR2 SQIVND (reference sequence). Deletions cut 4 bases from V and 4 bases from J, with 11 bases between. In nucleotides, the CDR3 is TGTGCCAGTAGTAGGCAGCCCCTAAATCAGCCCCAGCATTTT. Translated: CASSRQPLNQPQHF.

V gene TRBV4-1 combines with J gene TRBJ1-4, with D perhaps TRBD1 (5 bases). Germline lookup yields CDR1 MGHRA and CDR2 YSYEKL. The V end was cut by 4 bases, the J end by 0 bases, with 9 bases between. This CDR3 comprises 15 residues. The DNA for the CDR3 is TGCGCCAGCAGCCTAGGACAACCAACTAATGAAAAACTGTTTTTT. This encodes CASSLGQPTNEKLFF.

The genes are TRBV5-1 and TRBJ1-4; tentatively, D is TRBD1 (5 bases). The germline V gene has CDR1 SGHRS and CDR2 YFSETQ. The CDR3 spans 17 residues. V shed 1 base and J shed 4 bases, with 17 bases lying between them. CDR3 protein: CASSLSGHGHGNEKLFF. In nucleotides, the CDR3 is TGCGCCAGCAGCTTGTCAGGACACGGGCACGGTAATGAAAAACTGTTTTTT.

V gene TRBV30 combines with J gene TRBJ2-5; a weak D match, TRBD2 (6 bases). CDR1 is GTSNPN, CDR2 SVGIG, per germline (reference sequence). This CDR3 is built from 14 residues. Deletions cut 4 bases from V and 2 bases from J, with 14 bases between. The CDR3 region is CAWTGTSGQETQYF. For the CDR3, the DNA is TGTGCCTGGACGGGGACTTCTGGGCAAGAGACCCAGTACTTC.

V is TRBV5-1 and J is TRBJ1-1; unclear D gene. The CDR3 consists of 15 residues. CDR1 and CDR2 from the germline V gene are SGHRS and YFSETQ. Deletions cut 0 bases from V and 0 bases from J, with 9 bases between. This chain's CDR3 is CASSLAGGLNTEAFF. CDR3 bases: TGCGCCAGCAGCTTGGCCGGAGGGCTGAACACTGAAGCTTTCTTT.

The chain links TRBV10-2 to TRBJ2-7; D uncertain. Germline V gene lookup returns CDR1 WSHSY and CDR2 SAAADI. Trimming took off 3 bases at V and 0 bases at J, with 12 bases between the two ends. The CDR3 totals 15 residues. The CDR3 spells CASSDGMGSSYEQYV. As DNA, the CDR3 is TGCGCCAGCAGTGATGGTATGGGCAGCTCCTACGAGCAGTACGTC.

In the case of this clone: This same CDR3 is encoded by further DNA sequences in the sample. The V gene is TRBV7-2, the J gene TRBJ1-2; D perhaps matches TRBD1 (5 bases). V lost 2 bases, J lost 6 bases, and 13 bases lay in between. The germline V gene has CDR1 SGHTA and CDR2 FQGNSA. The CDR3 contains 14 residues. Here the CDR3 reads CASSLYTGPNGYTF. The CDR3 DNA reads as TGTGCCAGCAGCTTATATACAGGTCCCAATGGCTACACCTTC.

This chain connects TRBV18 to TRBJ2-7; D possibly corresponds to TRBD1 (6 bases). Trimming took 2 bases from V and 3 from J, leaving 14 bases between them. CDR3 length: 15 residues. Germline V gene lookup returns CDR1 KGHSH and CDR2 LQKENI. The CDR3 DNA follows: TGTGCCAGCTCACCATCGGGACACGGGAACTACGAGCAGTACGTC. Translated, it gives CASSPSGHGNYEQYV.

The gene calls are TRBV2 and TRBJ1-1; no clear D gene. The length of the CDR3 is 13 residues. Germline CDR1 reads SNHLY; CDR2 reads FYNNEI. Trimming pared 6 bases from V and 5 bases from J, leaving 13 bases between. The CDR3 region has the DNA TGTGCCAGCAGGGGAGACCTGGGAACTGAAGCTTTCTTT. This encodes CASRGDLGTEAFF.

The gene calls are TRBV5-6 and TRBJ1-1; the D is unclear. Trimming cost V 4 bases and J 6 bases, with 16 bases left between them. Germline CDR1 and CDR2: SGHDT and YYEEEE. CDR3 length equals 14 residues. The CDR3 bases are TGTGCCAGCAGCCCGGTATGGGGAGCATCTGAAGCTTTCTTT. Translated, it gives CASSPVWGASEAFF.

The rearrangement joins TRBV19 to TRBJ1-5; the D is unclear. CDR1 is LNHDA and CDR2 is SQIVND in the germline V gene (reference sequence). The CDR3 totals 13 residues. V was trimmed by 4 bases and J by 5 bases, leaving 9 bases between them. CDR3 in amino acids: CASSTQRDQPQHF. DNA of the CDR3: TGTGCCAGTAGTACCCAACGGGATCAGCCCCAGCATTTT. The full variable domain, rest sourced from reference TRBV19 and TRBJ1-5, is DGGITQSPKYLFRKEGQNVTLSCEQNLNHDAMYWYRQDPGQGLRLIYYSQIVNDFQKGDIAEGYSVSREKKESFPLTVTSAQKNPTAFYLCASSTQRDQPQHFGDGTRLSIL.

A single count supports this clone. The chain has TRBV28 and TRBJ1-2; 12 nucleotides agree with TRBD1. The J segment lost 6 bases and the V segment lost 5 bases, leaving 7 bases of the junction unmatched. This CDR3 is 15 amino acids long. Per the germline V gene, CDR1 is MDHEN and CDR2 is SYDVKM. DNA of the CDR3: TGTGCCAGCAGTCTTCCGGGACAGGGGGCCCATGGCTACACCTTC. This codes for CASSLPGQGAHGYTF.

This clone was seen a few times. The chain couples TRBV6-5 to TRBJ1-1; 9 nucleotides match TRBD1. CDR1 is MNHEY, CDR2 SVGAGI, per germline. The CDR3 runs 14 residues. The trim removed 5 bases at V and 7 bases at J, leaving 8 bases unmatched. CDR3 sequence: CASSPPTGGIEAFF. The CDR3 DNA follows: TGTGCCAGCAGTCCACCGACAGGGGGTATTGAAGCTTTCTTT.

The chain couples TRBV2 to TRBJ2-4; TRBD2 agrees at 7 bases. V shed 8 bases, J shed 2 bases, and the junction held 3 bases outside the gene matches. Germline loops: CDR1 SNHLY, CDR2 FYNNEI. The CDR3 runs 13 residues. In nucleotides, the CDR3 is TGTGCCAGCGGGAGGGGCCCCAAAAACATTCAGTACTTC. Translated: CASGRGPKNIQYF.

The chain uses TRBV5-1 and TRBJ2-2; D possibly corresponds to TRBD1 (5 bases). The germline V gene encodes CDR1 SGHRS and CDR2 YFSETQ. V was clipped by 2 bases and J by 0 bases, with 8 bases between them. The CDR3 spans 15 residues. DNA for the CDR3: TGCGCCAGCAGCTTAGGACAATCGAACACCGGGGAGCTGTTTTTT. This sequence encodes CASSLGQSNTGELFF.

This rearrangement joins TRBV9 to TRBJ1-3; 7 bases are a match to TRBD1. This CDR3 spans 14 amino acids. V was pared by 0 bases and J by 8 bases, with 5 bases of the junction left unmatched. Germline CDR1 SGDLS, CDR2 YYNGEE. The CDR3 sequence: CASSVVDREDTIYF. The CDR3, as DNA: TGTGCCAGCAGCGTAGTTGACAGGGAGGACACCATATATTTT. Full variable domain (remainder filled in from reference TRBV9 and TRBJ1-3): DSGVTQTPKHLITATGQRVTLRCSPRSGDLSVYWYQQSLDQGLQFLIQYYNGEERAKGNILERFSAQQFPDLHSELNLSSLELGDSALYFCASSVVDREDTIYFGEGSWLTVV.

The chain uses TRBV5-5 and TRBJ2-3; TRBD1 agrees at 7 bases. The germline CDR1 and CDR2 sequences are SGHKS and YYEKEE (reference sequence). With V trimmed by 1 base and J by 8 bases, 4 bases remained unmatched. The CDR3 runs to 13 residues. CDR3 nucleotides: TGTGCCAGCAGCTTGACAGGGGAAAGTACGCAGTATTTT. It yields the protein CASSLTGESTQYF.

This clone was observed once. The CDR3 nucleotides read TGCGCCAGCAGCCAAGATTTATTACGCGGGGGTAGCAATCAGCCCCAGCATTTT. Its translation: CASSQDLLRGGSNQPQHF. The V gene is TRBV4-3, the J gene TRBJ1-5, with a tentative D call TRBD1 (5 bases). Germline V gene lookup returns CDR1 LGHNA and CDR2 YSLEER. Trimming removed 0 bases from V and 0 bases from J, with 15 bases in between. The CDR3 spans 18 residues.

This clone came up once. The gene calls are TRBV9 and TRBJ2-1; D uncertain. CDR1 and CDR2 (germline): SGDLS, YYNGEE. The CDR3 covers 14 residues. V was shortened by 0 bases and J by 0 bases, with 4 bases between the two germline ends. The CDR3 region has the DNA TGTGCCAGCAGCGTAGCACCCTCCTACAATGAGCAGTTCTTC. This gives the protein CASSVAPSYNEQFF.

This chain joins TRBV5-1 and TRBJ1-3, with TRBD1 identical over 7 bases. Germline V lookup: CDR1 SGHRS, CDR2 YFSETQ. The J segment lost 2 bases and the V segment lost 3 bases, leaving 5 bases of the junction unmatched. The CDR3 consists of 15 residues. The CDR3 reads CASSYMGTAGNTIYF. In DNA form, the CDR3 reads TGCGCCAGCAGCTATATGGGGACAGCTGGAAACACCATATATTTT.

V gene TRBV7-2 combines with J gene TRBJ1-2; maybe TRBD1 (6 bases). The V gene's germline CDR1 is SGHTA and CDR2 FQGNSA. This CDR3 region has 19 residues. V lost 1 base to trimming and J lost 4 bases, with 25 bases between them. CDR3 sequence: CASSLGVGRGGGLSYGYTF. The CDR3, as DNA: TGTGCCAGCAGCTTAGGGGTTGGCCGAGGTGGGGGGCTTAGCTATGGCTACACCTTC. Supplemented by reference TRBV7-2 and TRBJ1-2, the full variable domain reads GAGVSQSPSNKVTEKGKDVELRCDPISGHTALYWYRQSLGQGLEFLIYFQGNSAPDKSGLPSDRFSAERTGGSVSTLTIQRTQQEDSAVYLCASSLGVGRGGGLSYGYTFGSGTRLTVV.

The CDR3 is CASRLPGGRTDSPLHF. CDR3 sequence (DNA): TGTGCCAGCAGACTTCCAGGGGGGAGAACTGATTCACCCCTCCACTTT. The V gene is TRBV28, the J gene TRBJ1-6; 7 bases match TRBD1. V gave up 6 bases and J gave up 8 bases; unmatched junction bases: 13. The germline V gene has CDR1 MDHEN and CDR2 SYDVKM. CDR3 length equals 16 residues.

The V call is TRBV3-1 (or the pseudogene TRBV3-2), the J call TRBJ1-1, with 8 bases lining up with TRBD1. Looked up from germline, CDR1 is LGHDT and CDR2 is YNNKEL (reference sequence). The CDR3 extends over 15 amino acids. Trimming at V came to 4 bases and at J to 1 base, leaving 5 bases not matched to a gene. The CDR3: CASSPYDRGNTEAFF. The CDR3 coding sequence is TGTGCCAGCAGCCCCTACGACAGGGGGAACACTGAAGCTTTCTTT.

The chain carries TRBV5-1 and TRBJ2-3; unclear D gene. This CDR3 has 15 residues. The V and J ends lost 0 bases and 0 bases respectively, with 8 bases between them. Germline CDR1 and CDR2: SGHRS and YFSETQ. The CDR3 nucleotides are TGCGCCAGCAGCTTGGCCCTAGTTAGCACAGATACGCAGTATTTT. Translation: CASSLALVSTDTQYF.